The rows below give T cell receptor beta chains drawn from one sample of a study of T cell repertoires in cytomegalovirus infection. Which antigens these TCRs recognize remains unknown. Using its own MiXCR run on the reads, TCRdb lists one record per CDR3 protein. The sample yields 550,000 to 850,000 distinct CDR3 sequences, about 30% seen once. Sequenced material: cultured PBMCs, taken from culture after CMV antigen stimulation. The source is a human donor in good health (CMV status not recorded). Some clones in this sample may be carry-over from other donors' samples. Both conserved end residues are part of each CDR3. Each record gives: J gene, V gene, D gene, CDR3 protein. D genes are given only for firm matches.

>TRBJ1-1|TRBV12-3/TRBV12-4|NA
CATSPNTEAFF
>TRBJ1-6|TRBV5-6|NA
CASSLIGNSPLHF
>TRBJ1-5|TRBV2|TRBD1
CASSFDREWQPQHF
>TRBJ2-6|TRBV5-4|NA
CASSTRREGANVLTF
>TRBJ1-1|TRBV12-5|NA
CARGQGENTEAFF
>TRBJ2-5|TRBV7-2|NA
CASSQRYRETQYF
>TRBJ2-3|TRBV20-1|TRBD1
CSARDYGTGVTDTQYF
>TRBJ2-5|TRBV7-2|NA
CASSSGGTETQYF
>TRBJ1-1|TRBV27|NA
CASSLRAGPTEAFF
>TRBJ2-7|TRBV20-1|TRBD2
CSALTGTRNEQYF
>TRBJ1-1|TRBV6-1|TRBD1
CASRKDRRGTEAIF
>TRBJ1-2|TRBV7-2|NA
CASSLRTGSEYGYTF
>TRBJ2-2|TRBV5-4|NA
CASSLEIGAGELFF
>TRBJ2-2|TRBV11-1|TRBD2
CASSLLAGAENTGELFF
>TRBJ1-5|TRBV23-1|NA
CAFQAYNQPQHF
>TRBJ2-7|TRBV4-1|NA
CASSQDRRSAYEQYF
>TRBJ2-3|TRBV6-1|NA
CASSSVGLGGTDTQYF
>TRBJ1-1|TRBV19|NA
CASSILGVGNTEAFF
>TRBJ2-7|TRBV6-1|TRBD1
CASASGTGAYEQYF
>TRBJ2-1|TRBV27|NA
CASMLRPDEQFF
>TRBJ2-7|TRBV5-6|NA
CASSSDHSYEQYF
>TRBJ2-6|TRBV19|TRBD1
CASSKGQAGANVLTF
>TRBJ1-6|TRBV7-2|NA
CASRGRDYSPLHF
>TRBJ2-3|TRBV19|TRBD2
CASSRLAGDWDTQYF
>TRBJ1-1|TRBV6-1|TRBD1
CASSPQTGVSEAFF
>TRBJ1-2|TRBV4-3|TRBD1
CASSQDTGGNGYTF
>TRBJ2-7|TRBV18|TRBD2
CASQRTSGSPEQYF
>TRBJ1-2|TRBV19|NA
CATAEYSHGYGYTF
>TRBJ2-2|TRBV7-2|NA
CASRYRRNTGELFF
>TRBJ1-1|TRBV12-3/TRBV12-4|NA
CASIRQSGGAFF
>TRBJ2-7|TRBV20-1|NA
CSAVIQGGPYEQYF
>TRBJ1-3|TRBV7-6|NA
CASSPRFSGNTIYF